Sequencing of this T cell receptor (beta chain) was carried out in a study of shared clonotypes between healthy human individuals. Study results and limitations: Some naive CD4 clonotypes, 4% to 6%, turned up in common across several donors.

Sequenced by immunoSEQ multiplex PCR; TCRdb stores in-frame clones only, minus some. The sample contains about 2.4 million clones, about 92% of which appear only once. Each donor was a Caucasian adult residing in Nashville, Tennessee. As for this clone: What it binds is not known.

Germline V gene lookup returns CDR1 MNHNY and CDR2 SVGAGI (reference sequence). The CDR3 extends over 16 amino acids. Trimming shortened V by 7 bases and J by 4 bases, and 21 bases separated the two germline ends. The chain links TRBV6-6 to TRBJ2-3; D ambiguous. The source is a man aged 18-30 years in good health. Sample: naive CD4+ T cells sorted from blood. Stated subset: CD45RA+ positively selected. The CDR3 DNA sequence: TGTGCCAGCACCTCGAGGAGAGTGGTCCGGGCAGATACGCAGTATTTT. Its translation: CASTSRRVVRADTQYF.